Following are 27 T cell receptor beta chains from one sample sequenced in a study of cytomegalovirus exposure and HLA in healthy donors. The PCR was carried out with 60 Vbeta primers and 13 Jbeta primers. Sequenced by immunoSEQ multiplex PCR; TCRdb stores in-frame clones only, minus some. The sample includes approximately 180,000 clones, 70% to 80% seen only once; the top ten take around 1.5%. Sequencing input: PBMCs. These receptors were obtained from a woman aged 45-65 years in good health and CMV-seronegative.

This chain uses TRBV19 with TRBJ1-2; unclear D gene. The germline V and J ends were trimmed by 3 bases and 2 bases, with 7 bases remaining between them. The CDR3 covers 13 residues. Per germline, CDR1 LNHDA and CDR2 SQIVND (reference sequence). DNA of the CDR3: TGTGCCAGTAGTATTGTGAGGAACTATGGCTACACCTTC. This sequence encodes CASSIVRNYGYTF.

The chain carries TRBV19 and TRBJ2-7; 10 nucleotides match TRBD2. V was clipped by 1 base and J by 3 bases; unmatched bases: 3. Per germline, CDR1 LNHDA and CDR2 SQIVND (reference sequence). This CDR3 spans 15 amino acids. Here the CDR3 reads CASSIASGGIYEQYF. DNA of the CDR3: TGTGCCAGTAGTATAGCTAGCGGGGGAATCTACGAGCAGTACTTC.

This clone came up once. The gene calls are TRBV5-1 and TRBJ1-1, with 7 bases fitting TRBD1. Germline assignment: CDR1 SGHRS and CDR2 YFSETQ. Trimming at V came to 3 bases and at J to 6 bases, leaving 14 bases not matched to a gene. This CDR3 is built from 16 residues. The CDR3: CASSSLVRQGNPEAFF. CDR3 nucleotide sequence: TGCGCCAGCAGCTCACTTGTTCGACAGGGAAATCCTGAAGCTTTCTTT.

The V and J genes are TRBV7-2 and TRBJ1-2, with 9 bases matching TRBD1. The CDR3 totals 16 residues. V lost 5 bases and J lost 6; bases outside the gene matches: 13. Germline V CDR1 and CDR2: SGHTA, FQGNSA. This chain's CDR3 is CASSQTIGTGQDGYTF. The DNA of the CDR3 is TGTGCCAGCAGCCAAACAATAGGGACAGGGCAAGATGGCTACACCTTC.

J is TRBJ1-2 and V is TRBV6-5; 7 nucleotides align to TRBD1. The germline V gene encodes CDR1 MNHEY and CDR2 SVGAGI. With V trimmed by 4 bases and J by 7 bases, 9 bases remained unmatched. This CDR3 contains 14 residues. CDR3: CASSSPGTEGGYTF. CDR3 nucleotide sequence: TGTGCCAGCAGTTCCCCCGGGACAGAGGGTGGCTACACCTTC.

The rearrangement links TRBV5-8 to TRBJ2-3, with 9 bases fitting TRBD2. The CDR3 has 15 amino acids. V was pared by 3 bases and J by 2 bases, with 4 bases of the junction left unmatched. CDR1 is SGHTS, CDR2 YDEGEE, per germline. DNA for the CDR3: TGTGCCAGCAGCTCGAGCGGGGGGCCCACAGATACGCAGTATTTT. It yields the protein CASSSSGGPTDTQYF.

Turning to this clone: Other DNA sequences in this sample translate to the same CDR3. The rearrangement links TRBV9 to TRBJ2-3; TRBD2 is a possible D gene (6 bases). The CDR3 covers 15 residues. V was clipped by 0 bases and J by 4 bases, with 12 bases between them. From germline, CDR1 is SGDLS and CDR2 YYNGEE. In nucleotides, the CDR3 is TGTGCCAGCAGCGTAGTAGGGACTCCCCCAGATACGCAGTATTTT. Its protein is CASSVVGTPPDTQYF. The full variable domain, in which reference TRBV9 and TRBJ2-3 provide the parts outside the CDR3, is DSGVTQTPKHLITATGQRVTLRCSPRSGDLSVYWYQQSLDQGLQFLIQYYNGEERAKGNILERFSAQQFPDLHSELNLSSLELGDSALYFCASSVVGTPPDTQYFGPGTRLTVL.

In nucleotides, the CDR3 is TGCGCCAGCAGCTTCCCAGCGCGGACTAGCGGGAACAATGAGCAGTTCTTC. Protein: CASSFPARTSGNNEQFF. This chain uses TRBV5-1 with TRBJ2-1; TRBD2 agrees at 12 bases. CDR3 length: 17 residues. V gave up 2 bases and J gave up 5 bases; unmatched junction bases: 8. Germline V lookup: CDR1 SGHRS, CDR2 YFSETQ.

The rearrangement joins TRBV2 to TRBJ2-7; D is unresolved. The CDR3 totals 17 residues. Germline assignment: CDR1 SNHLY and CDR2 FYNNEI. Trimming stripped 3 bases from V and 3 bases from J, with 21 bases between. As DNA, the CDR3 is TGTGCCAGCAGTGATTTCGGATGGGCTTCAGGCAGCTACGAGCAGTACTTC. This gives the protein CASSDFGWASGSYEQYF.

The chain recombines TRBV5-1 with TRBJ2-3; 15 nucleotides match TRBD2. Germline loops: CDR1 SGHRS, CDR2 YFSETQ. CDR3 length: 16 residues. V gave up 2 bases and J gave up 7 bases; unmatched junction bases: 5. The CDR3 protein is CASSLGTSGRRNTQYF. For the CDR3, the DNA is TGCGCCAGCAGCTTAGGGACTAGCGGGAGGAGGAATACGCAGTATTTT. The variable domain in full, completed from reference TRBV5-1 and TRBJ2-3, reads KAGVTQTPRYLIKTRGQQVTLSCSPISGHRSVSWYQQTPGQGLQFLFEYFSETQRNKGNFPGRFSGRQFSNSRSEMNVSTLELGDSALYLCASSLGTSGRRNTQYFGPGTRLTVL.

This chain joins TRBV7-3 and TRBJ1-2; possibly TRBD1 for D (6 bases). This CDR3 has 14 amino acids. V was clipped by 4 bases and J by 7 bases, with 16 bases between them. The germline V gene has CDR1 SGHTA and CDR2 FQGTGA. The CDR3 sequence is CASSSPGVSRGYTF. The DNA of the CDR3 is TGTGCCAGCAGCTCTCCAGGGGTATCTCGTGGCTACACCTTC.

This rearrangement joins TRBV7-8 to TRBJ2-7, with 7 bases lining up with TRBD1. CDR3 length equals 15 residues. V lost 5 bases to trimming and J lost 3 bases; unmatched junction nucleotides: 10. Per germline, CDR1 SGHVS and CDR2 FQNEAQ. CDR3 loop: CASSEAGRDSYEQYF. CDR3 DNA: TGTGCCAGCAGCGAGGCGGGCCGGGACAGCTACGAGCAGTACTTC.

This rearrangement joins TRBV29-1 to TRBJ1-2; D is undetermined. V lost 0 bases to trimming and J lost 2 bases, with 10 bases between them. Germline-derived CDR1 and CDR2 are SQVTM and ANQGSEA. The CDR3 covers 14 residues. For the CDR3, the DNA is TGCAGCGTTGAAGATCGAGCTGCCAACTATGGCTACACCTTC. Amino acid sequence: CSVEDRAANYGYTF.

V usage is TRBV5-4 and J usage is TRBJ1-2; 8 bases map to TRBD1. The V gene's germline CDR1 is SGHNT and CDR2 YYREEE (reference sequence). With V trimmed by 4 bases and J by 5 bases, 10 bases remained unmatched. The CDR3 sequence is 15 residues long. For the CDR3, the DNA is TGTGCCAGCAGCCCGCGAGGACAGGGAAAGTATGGCTACACCTTC. This translates into CASSPRGQGKYGYTF. Combining the CDR3 with reference TRBV5-4 and TRBJ1-2 gives the whole variable domain ETGVTQSPTHLIKTRGQQVTLRCSSQSGHNTVSWYQQALGQGPQFIFQYYREEENGRGNFPPRFSGLQFPNYSSELNVNALELDDSALYLCASSPRGQGKYGYTFGSGTRLTVV.

The chain carries TRBV7-2 and TRBJ1-1, with D perhaps TRBD1 (6 bases). CDR3 length equals 14 residues. Trimming took 3 bases from V and 7 from J, leaving 15 bases between them. Germline loops: CDR1 SGHTA, CDR2 FQGNSA. CDR3 in DNA: TGTGCCAGCAGCTTCCTGGACAGCCGCCTTGAAGCTTTCTTT. The encoded protein is CASSFLDSRLEAFF.

This clone was seen a few times. The chain is built from TRBV4-3 and TRBJ2-3, with 11 bases matching TRBD2. The CDR3 consists of 17 residues. CDR1 is LGHNA and CDR2 is YSLEER in the germline V gene. Unmatched junction bases numbered 10, after V lost 4 bases and J lost 4 bases. CDR3 sequence reads: CASSRGQLAGVPDTQYF. The CDR3 DNA is TGCGCCAGCAGCCGGGGACAACTAGCGGGAGTACCAGATACGCAGTATTTT.

The gene calls are TRBV27 and TRBJ2-1; a possible D gene is TRBD1 (6 bases). CDR1 and CDR2 (germline): MNHEY, SMNVEV (reference sequence). V was clipped by 3 bases and J by 4 bases, with 10 bases between them. The CDR3 sequence is 14 residues long. CDR3 residues: CASSFRGGYNEQFF. CDR3 bases: TGTGCCAGCAGTTTCAGAGGGGGTTACAATGAGCAGTTCTTC.

With regard to this clone: Distinct nucleotide sequences in the sample also encode this CDR3. The chain employs TRBV4-1 and TRBJ1-6, with D possibly being TRBD1 (5 bases). Germline lookup yields CDR1 MGHRA and CDR2 YSYEKL. This CDR3 region has 15 residues. Trimming left V 1 base short and J 6 bases short, with 10 bases between. The DNA for the CDR3 is TGCGCCAGCAGCCAAGGCCAGGGTCTTAATTCACCCCTCCACTTT. Translated, it gives CASSQGQGLNSPLHF.

This clone was detected only once. The chain has TRBV5-1 and TRBJ2-3; 11 bases are a match to TRBD2. CDR3 length: 16 residues. Germline lookup yields CDR1 SGHRS and CDR2 YFSETQ. V lost 4 bases, J lost 2 bases, and 6 bases stayed unmatched. The CDR3 nucleotides read TGCGCCAGCAGCCCAGGACTAGCGGGCCTCACAGATACGCAGTATTTT. As protein: CASSPGLAGLTDTQYF. The whole variable domain, remainder taken from reference TRBV5-1 and TRBJ2-3, is KAGVTQTPRYLIKTRGQQVTLSCSPISGHRSVSWYQQTPGQGLQFLFEYFSETQRNKGNFPGRFSGRQFSNSRSEMNVSTLELGDSALYLCASSPGLAGLTDTQYFGPGTRLTVL.

The chain joins TRBV6-6 to TRBJ2-1; TRBD1 matches 7 bases. CDR1 is MNHNY, CDR2 SVGAGI, per germline (reference sequence). The CDR3 is 13 residues long. V dropped 8 bases and J dropped 3; count of bases not matched to a gene: 4. CDR3: CASRDRLYNEQFF. CDR3 DNA: TGTGCCAGCCGGGACAGACTCTACAATGAGCAGTTCTTC.

The gene calls are TRBV11-2 and TRBJ2-1, with no clear D. Trimming removed 0 bases from V and 16 bases from J, with 16 bases in between. From germline, CDR1 is SGHAT and CDR2 FQNNGV. The CDR3 spans 13 residues. CDR3 region: CASSLEGSPPKFF. CDR3 DNA sequence: TGTGCCAGCAGCTTAGAGGGCAGCCCGCCCAAATTCTTC.

The rearrangement uses TRBV7-9 and TRBJ2-3; D is ambiguous. Germline assignment: CDR1 SEHNR and CDR2 FQNEAQ (reference sequence). The CDR3 sequence is 14 residues long. Deletions cut 0 bases from V and 5 bases from J, with 9 bases between. CDR3 bases: TGTGCCAGCAGCTTAGCGCTAAGCCAAGATACGCAGTATTTT. This encodes CASSLALSQDTQYF.

The chain carries TRBV28 and TRBJ2-5; TRBD2 is a possible D gene (6 bases). The V end lost 4 bases, the J end lost 9 bases, and 15 bases lay between the germline ends. CDR1 MDHEN and CDR2 SYDVKM come from the germline V gene. The CDR3 is 13 amino acids. CDR3 nucleotide sequence: TGTGCCAGCAGTTCTGGACCTCGGAGGGCCCAGTACTTC. It codes for CASSSGPRRAQYF.

V and J are TRBV9 and TRBJ2-7, with 7 bases lining up with TRBD1. The germline V gene has CDR1 SGDLS and CDR2 YYNGEE. The CDR3 has 14 residues. The V gene end was trimmed by 5 bases and the J gene end by 7 bases; junction bases not matched to a gene: 12. The CDR3, as DNA: TGTGCCAGCAGTTCCGGGACAGTCCTGTGGGAGCAGTACTTC. Residues: CASSSGTVLWEQYF.

CDR3 loop: CSGRGISDAETQYF. In DNA form, the CDR3 reads TGCAGCGGACGAGGGATATCAGATGCGGAGACCCAGTACTTC. The chain employs TRBV29-1 and TRBJ2-5, with a weak D call TRBD2 (5 bases). The germline V and J ends were trimmed by 7 bases and 5 bases, with 20 bases remaining between them. The CDR3 covers 14 residues. CDR1 and CDR2 (germline): SQVTM, ANQGSEA.

This clone appeared a few times. V is TRBV2 and J is TRBJ2-3; 14 bases are a match to TRBD2. The CDR3 consists of 16 residues. The germline CDR1 and CDR2 sequences are SNHLY and FYNNEI. The trim removed 3 bases at V and 7 bases at J, leaving 6 bases unmatched. The CDR3 nucleotides read TGTGCCAGCAGTGAGGGGACTAGCGGGAGAAGGTATACGCAGTATTTT. Translation: CASSEGTSGRRYTQYF.

V gene TRBV4-3 combines with J gene TRBJ1-3; a weak D match, TRBD1 (5 bases). V was trimmed by 1 base and J by 2 bases, leaving 15 bases between them. This CDR3 has 17 residues. Germline-derived CDR1 and CDR2 are LGHNA and YSLEER. The CDR3 DNA reads TGCGCCAGCAGCCAAGGCCTGCCGACAGAAACTGGAAACACCATATATTTT. The encoded protein is CASSQGLPTETGNTIYF.